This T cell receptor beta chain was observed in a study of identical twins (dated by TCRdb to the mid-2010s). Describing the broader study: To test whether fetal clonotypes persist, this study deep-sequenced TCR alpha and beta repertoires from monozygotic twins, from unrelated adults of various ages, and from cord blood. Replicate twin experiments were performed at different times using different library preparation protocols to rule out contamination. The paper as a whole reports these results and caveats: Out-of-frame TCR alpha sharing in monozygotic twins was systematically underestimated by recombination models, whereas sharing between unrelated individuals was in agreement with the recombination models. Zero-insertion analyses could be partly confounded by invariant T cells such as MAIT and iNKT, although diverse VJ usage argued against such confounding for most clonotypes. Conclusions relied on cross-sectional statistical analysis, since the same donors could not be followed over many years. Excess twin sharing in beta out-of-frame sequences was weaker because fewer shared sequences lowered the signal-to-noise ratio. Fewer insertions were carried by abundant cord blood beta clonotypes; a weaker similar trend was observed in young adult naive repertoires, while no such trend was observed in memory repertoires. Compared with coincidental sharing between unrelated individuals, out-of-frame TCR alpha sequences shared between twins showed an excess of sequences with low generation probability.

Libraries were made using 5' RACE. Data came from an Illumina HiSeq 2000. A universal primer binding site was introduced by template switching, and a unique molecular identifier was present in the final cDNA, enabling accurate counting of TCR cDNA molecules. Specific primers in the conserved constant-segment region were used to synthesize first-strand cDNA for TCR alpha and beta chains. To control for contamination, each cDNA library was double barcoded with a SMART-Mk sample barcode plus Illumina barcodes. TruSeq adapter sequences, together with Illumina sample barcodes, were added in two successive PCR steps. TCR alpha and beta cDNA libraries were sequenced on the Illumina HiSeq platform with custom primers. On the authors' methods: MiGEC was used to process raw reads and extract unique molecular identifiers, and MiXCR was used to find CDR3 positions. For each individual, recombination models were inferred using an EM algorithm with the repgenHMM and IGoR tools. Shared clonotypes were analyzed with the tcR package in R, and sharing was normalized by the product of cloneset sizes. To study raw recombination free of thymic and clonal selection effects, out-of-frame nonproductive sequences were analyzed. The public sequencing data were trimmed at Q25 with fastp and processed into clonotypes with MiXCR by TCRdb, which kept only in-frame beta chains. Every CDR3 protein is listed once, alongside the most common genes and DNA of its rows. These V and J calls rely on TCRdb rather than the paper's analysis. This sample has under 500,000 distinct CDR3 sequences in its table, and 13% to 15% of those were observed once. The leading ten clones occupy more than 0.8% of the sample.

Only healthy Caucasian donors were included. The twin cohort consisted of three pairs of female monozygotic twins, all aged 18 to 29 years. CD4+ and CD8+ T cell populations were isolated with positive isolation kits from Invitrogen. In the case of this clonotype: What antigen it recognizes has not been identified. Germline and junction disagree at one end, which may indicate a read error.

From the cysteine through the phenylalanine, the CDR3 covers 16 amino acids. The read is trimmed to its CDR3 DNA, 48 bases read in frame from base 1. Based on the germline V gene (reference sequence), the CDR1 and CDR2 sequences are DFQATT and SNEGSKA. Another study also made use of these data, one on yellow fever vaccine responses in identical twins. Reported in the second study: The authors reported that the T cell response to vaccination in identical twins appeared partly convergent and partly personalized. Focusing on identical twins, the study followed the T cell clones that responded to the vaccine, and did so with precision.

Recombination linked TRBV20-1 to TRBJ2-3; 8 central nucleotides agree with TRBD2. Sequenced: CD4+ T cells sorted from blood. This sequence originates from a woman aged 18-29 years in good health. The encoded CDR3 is CCARVDLAGFTDTQYF. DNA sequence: TGCTGTGCTAGAGTGGACCTAGCGGGCTTCACAGATACGCAGTATTTT.